Below are 30 T cell receptor beta chains sequenced from a single sample in a study of blood T cell repertoires in COVID-19. Profiled with immunoSEQ multiplex PCR; TCRdb holds only in-frame clones, not every one. Of approximately 100,000 clones listed, roughly 92% are singletons. Sequenced: peripheral blood. These receptors were obtained from a man aged 65 to 79 with acute or convalescent COVID-19.

V gene TRBV11-2 combines with J gene TRBJ1-6; D possibly corresponds to TRBD1 (6 bases). The CDR3 runs to 15 residues. Trimming left V 5 bases short and J 2 bases short, with 10 bases between. CDR1 is SGHAT and CDR2 is FQNNGV in the germline V gene. The CDR3 DNA is TGTGCCAGCAGCGAACAGGGCACCTATAATTCACCCCTCCACTTT. It encodes CASSEQGTYNSPLHF.

This chain uses TRBV6-5 with TRBJ1-2, with 7 positions matching TRBD1. Germline CDR1 MNHEY, CDR2 SVGAGI. J was trimmed by 4 bases and V by 5 bases; bases with no gene match: 7. The CDR3 loop spans 14 amino acids. The CDR3 sequence: CASSRQGFGYGYTF. CDR3 sequence (DNA): TGTGCCAGCAGTCGACAGGGATTTGGCTATGGCTACACCTTC.

The V gene is TRBV3-1 (or the pseudogene TRBV3-2), the J gene TRBJ1-1; D unclear. This CDR3 has 14 residues. The V gene's germline CDR1 is LGHDT and CDR2 YNNKEL (reference sequence). V lost 0 bases and J 2 bases, leaving 7 bases between the germline ends. The CDR3 DNA is TGTGCCAGCAGCCAAGAGCCGGGAAACACTGAAGCTTTCTTT. Protein product: CASSQEPGNTEAFF.

The chain recombines TRBV7-9 with TRBJ2-5, with 7 bases lining up with TRBD1. Germline V gene lookup returns CDR1 SEHNR and CDR2 FQNEAQ (reference sequence). The CDR3 runs 14 residues. Germline trimming cut 2 bases from V and 5 bases from J; bases unmatched to any gene: 5. The CDR3 region has the DNA TGTGCCAGCAGCTTACCAGGGGGAGTCGAGACCCAGTACTTC. The encoded protein is CASSLPGGVETQYF. The complete variable domain, with remaining parts taken from reference TRBV7-9 and TRBJ2-5, reads DTGVSQNPRHKITKRGQNVTFRCDPISEHNRLYWYRQTLGQGPEFLTYFQNEAQLEKSRLLSDRFSAERPKGSFSTLEIQRTEQGDSAMYLCASSLPGGVETQYFGPGTRLLVL.

This clone was seen more than once but under ten times. The chain combines TRBV3-1 (or the pseudogene TRBV3-2) with TRBJ1-2; 7 bases are shared with TRBD1. Germline V lookup: CDR1 LGHDT, CDR2 YNNKEL (reference sequence). This CDR3 comprises 15 residues. V lost 2 bases, J lost 8 bases, and 11 bases stayed unmatched. CDR3 DNA: TGTGCCAGCAGCCAATACGGGGCAGACAGGGACGGCTACACCTTC. Residues: CASSQYGADRDGYTF.

V gene TRBV5-4 combines with J gene TRBJ2-3; D may be TRBD1 (6 bases). The CDR3 contains 14 residues. Trimming stripped 4 bases from V and 2 bases from J, with 11 bases between. Germline V lookup: CDR1 SGHNT, CDR2 YYREEE (reference sequence). The CDR3 is CASSLQGITDTQYF. CDR3 nucleotides: TGTGCCAGCAGCCTTCAGGGGATCACAGATACGCAGTATTTT. The full variable domain, in which reference TRBV5-4 and TRBJ2-3 provide the parts outside the CDR3, is ETGVTQSPTHLIKTRGQQVTLRCSSQSGHNTVSWYQQALGQGPQFIFQYYREEENGRGNFPPRFSGLQFPNYSSELNVNALELDDSALYLCASSLQGITDTQYFGPGTRLTVL.

In its sample, this clone was seen once. V gene TRBV7-2 combines with J gene TRBJ1-1; no reliable D call. Looked up from germline, CDR1 is SGHTA and CDR2 is FQGNSA. This CDR3 has 15 amino acids. Trimming removed 1 base from V and 1 base from J, with 10 bases in between. The CDR3 reads CASSLVGGRNTEAFF. The DNA for the CDR3 is TGTGCCAGCAGCTTAGTGGGCGGGAGGAACACTGAAGCTTTCTTT.

The DNA of the CDR3 is TGTGCCATCAGCACCGGGACAGGGGGCATCGGGGAGCTGTTTTTT. Residues: CAISTGTGGIGELFF. The chain is built from TRBV10-3 and TRBJ2-2; 12 nucleotides align to TRBD1. The V and J ends lost 6 bases and 7 bases, in that order; junction bases with no gene match: 6. This CDR3 is 15 amino acids long. CDR1 ENHRY and CDR2 SYGVKD come from the germline V gene.

The rearrangement links TRBV5-8 to TRBJ2-5; the D gene is possibly TRBD2 (6 bases). The CDR3 is made up of 14 amino acids. CDR1 SGHTS and CDR2 YDEGEE come from the germline V gene. Trimming pared 4 bases from V and 0 bases from J, leaving 10 bases between. The CDR3 coding sequence is TGTGCCAGCAGCCCCCGGGACTACCAAGAGACCCAGTACTTC. Translating gives CASSPRDYQETQYF.

V usage is TRBV6-6 and J usage is TRBJ2-4; D may be TRBD2 (6 bases). CDR1 is MNHNY, CDR2 SVGAGI, per germline (reference sequence). The CDR3 consists of 15 residues. With 5 bases removed from V and 6 bases from J, the gap between germline ends came to 17 bases. CDR3 sequence (DNA): TGTGCCAGCAGTCCCTCTCGGGGGTCACCAAACATTCAGTACTTC. Its translation is CASSPSRGSPNIQYF.

J is TRBJ1-1 and V is TRBV2; D not certain. The CDR3 contains 13 residues. The germline V gene has CDR1 SNHLY and CDR2 FYNNEI. V lost 4 bases and J 3 bases, leaving 9 bases between the germline ends. CDR3 DNA: TGTGCCAGCAGTGTGGCCACCTACACTGAAGCTTTCTTT. Translating it yields CASSVATYTEAFF. The full variable domain, its missing parts supplied by reference TRBV2 and TRBJ1-1, is EPEVTQTPSHQVTQMGQEVILRCVPISNHLYFYWYRQILGQKVEFLVSFYNNEISEKSEIFDDQFSVERPDGSNFTLKIRSTKLEDSAMYFCASSVATYTEAFFGQGTRLTVV.

The rearrangement joins TRBV5-1 to TRBJ2-3; D perhaps matches TRBD2 (6 bases). The V end lost 0 bases, the J end lost 5 bases, and 10 bases lay between the germline ends. The CDR3 totals 14 residues. Per the germline V gene, CDR1 is SGHRS and CDR2 is YFSETQ. The CDR3 protein is CASSLGRGLDTQYF. The CDR3 nucleotides are TGCGCCAGCAGCTTGGGGAGGGGCCTAGATACGCAGTATTTT.

The V and J genes are TRBV20-1 and TRBJ1-1; D ambiguous. This CDR3 has 13 amino acids. V lost 3 bases to trimming and J lost 0 bases, with 8 bases between them. Germline CDR1 reads DFQATT; CDR2 reads SNEGSKA (reference sequence). The CDR3 DNA reads as TGCAGTGCTAGTTCTATGCTGAACACTGAAGCTTTCTTT. This translates into CSASSMLNTEAFF.

The chain links TRBV6-6 to TRBJ2-5, with TRBD2 identical over 13 bases. CDR1 MNHNY and CDR2 SVGAGI come from the germline V gene (reference sequence). Germline trimming cut 6 bases from V and 7 bases from J; bases unmatched to any gene: 8. This CDR3 has 15 amino acids. This chain's CDR3 is CASSNPGTSGVTQYF. For the CDR3, the DNA is TGTGCCAGCAGCAATCCCGGGACTAGCGGGGTGACCCAGTACTTC.

V and J are TRBV18 and TRBJ1-1; D might be TRBD1 (6 bases). CDR1 is KGHSH, CDR2 LQKENI, per germline. The CDR3 covers 15 residues. V lost 6 bases to trimming and J lost 1 base, with 15 bases between them. Written as DNA, the CDR3 is TGTGCCAGCTCTATACAGGGCAATTGGAACACTGAAGCTTTCTTT. Amino acids: CASSIQGNWNTEAFF.

The CDR3 nucleotides are TGTGCCAGCTCAAGCCGGGTCGACACTGAAGCTTTCTTT. Translated: CASSSRVDTEAFF. The V gene is TRBV18, the J gene TRBJ1-1; D remains ambiguous. The CDR3 contains 13 residues. CDR1 and CDR2 (germline): KGHSH, LQKENI. Trimming removed 5 bases at V and 3 bases at J, with 10 bases between.

In this sample, this clone turned up a few times. The chain couples TRBV3-1 (or the pseudogene TRBV3-2) to TRBJ2-1; possible D gene TRBD1, 6 bases. The V end was cut by 6 bases, the J end by 7 bases, with 13 bases between. Per germline, CDR1 LGHDT and CDR2 YNNKEL (reference sequence). This CDR3 has 13 residues. CDR3: CASRQGGVNEQFF. Written as DNA, the CDR3 is TGTGCCAGCAGACAGGGTGGGGTAAATGAGCAGTTCTTC.

CDR3 DNA: TGTGCCAGCAGCTTAGTGGTGAACACTGAGCAGTTCTTC. This codes for CASSLVVNTEQFF. The chain combines TRBV11-3 with TRBJ2-1, with D unresolved. V shed 1 base and J shed 9 bases, with 10 bases lying between them. The CDR3 is 13 residues long. CDR1 SGHNT and CDR2 YENEEA come from the germline V gene.

The chain recombines TRBV18 with TRBJ2-7, with D possibly TRBD2 on 5 matching bases. Germline lookup yields CDR1 KGHSH and CDR2 LQKENI. The V end was cut by 3 bases, the J end by 2 bases, with 17 bases between. This CDR3 region has 16 residues. The CDR3 DNA sequence: TGTGCCAGCTCACCCCCGGCCAGCCGACTACCCTACGAGCAGTACTTC. Encoded protein: CASSPPASRLPYEQYF.

The gene calls are TRBV14 and TRBJ2-7; D is undetermined. Germline V CDR1 and CDR2: SGHDN, FVKESK. Trimming removed 0 bases at V and 7 bases at J, with 7 bases between. The CDR3 runs to 12 residues. The CDR3 DNA follows: TGTGCCAGCAGCCAAGATCCGCAGGAGCAGTACTTC. It encodes CASSQDPQEQYF.

The chain is built from TRBV10-2 and TRBJ2-1; TRBD2 matches at 11 bases. The CDR3 totals 18 residues. Per germline, CDR1 WSHSY and CDR2 SAAADI. Germline trimming cut 7 bases from V and 0 bases from J; bases unmatched to any gene: 11. Here the CDR3 DNA reads TGCGCCAGCAATTCGGGACTAGCGGACCGTAGCTCCTACAATGAGCAGTTCTTC. It specifies CASNSGLADRSSYNEQFF.

The sample holds one count of this clone. V usage is TRBV18 and J usage is TRBJ1-2; D possibly corresponds to TRBD1 (5 bases). Per the germline V gene, CDR1 is KGHSH and CDR2 is LQKENI. The V end lost 3 bases, the J end lost 7 bases, and 9 bases lay between the germline ends. This CDR3 has 12 residues. The chain's CDR3 is CASSPGASGYTF. The CDR3 region has the DNA TGTGCCAGCTCACCTGGGGCGTCTGGCTACACCTTC.

The chain is built from TRBV3-1 (or the pseudogene TRBV3-2) and TRBJ2-1; TRBD2 aligns across 16 bases. CDR1 LGHDT and CDR2 YNNKEL come from the germline V gene (reference sequence). This CDR3 contains 16 residues. With 4 bases clipped from V and 10 bases from J, the junction kept 7 bases outside the gene matches. The CDR3 region is CASSPAGTSGGGEQFF. The DNA for the CDR3 is TGTGCCAGCAGCCCCGCCGGGACTAGCGGGGGGGGAGAGCAGTTCTTC.

The V gene is TRBV19, the J gene TRBJ2-3; TRBD1 aligns across 7 bases. Germline-derived CDR1 and CDR2 are LNHDA and SQIVND (reference sequence). CDR3 length: 16 amino acids. The ends lost 4 bases at V and 0 bases at J; junction bases unmatched: 7. In DNA form, the CDR3 reads TGTGCCAGTAGTACCCAGGGACAGATTAGCACAGATACGCAGTATTTT. Residues: CASSTQGQISTDTQYF.

The CDR3 sequence: CASSYSGPHSGNTIYF. CDR3 DNA: TGTGCCAGCAGTTACTCTGGGCCGCACTCTGGAAACACCATATATTTT. The V call is TRBV6-5, the J call TRBJ1-3; D remains ambiguous. Germline V gives CDR1 MNHEY, CDR2 SVGAGI. This CDR3 is built from 16 residues. V lost 0 bases and J 0 bases, leaving 9 bases between the germline ends.

The chain couples TRBV11-2 to TRBJ2-5, with D perhaps matching TRBD1 (5 bases). The germline V and J ends were trimmed by 4 bases and 5 bases, with 17 bases remaining between them. The CDR3 is 15 amino acids. The germline gives CDR1 SGHAT, CDR2 FQNNGV. The CDR3 DNA is TGTGCCAGCAGCTCGCCACCGGGTTGGGGCGAGACCCAGTACTTC. The encoded protein is CASSSPPGWGETQYF.

The table lists this clone with a count of one. The V call is TRBV28, the J call TRBJ1-5; 7 bases agree with TRBD1. CDR1 and CDR2 from the germline V gene are MDHEN and SYDVKM. The V segment lost 3 bases and the J segment 6 bases; nucleotides outside the gene matches: 8. The CDR3 runs to 15 residues. The CDR3 nucleotides are TGTGCCAGCAGTTTTCGACAGGGAGAGTCTCAGCCCCAGCATTTT. Residues: CASSFRQGESQPQHF.

The chain couples TRBV4-2 to TRBJ1-2, with D uncertain. Trimming took off 1 base at V and 3 bases at J, with 15 bases between the two ends. The CDR3 is 16 amino acids. Germline CDR1 LGHNA, CDR2 YNFKEQ. The CDR3 reads CASSQGGRGGDYGYTF. DNA for the CDR3: TGTGCCAGCAGCCAAGGCGGGCGGGGTGGAGACTATGGCTACACCTTC.

The chain is built from TRBV19 and TRBJ1-5; D is unclear. The germline V gene encodes CDR1 LNHDA and CDR2 SQIVND (reference sequence). The V and J ends lost 4 bases and 9 bases respectively, with 16 bases between them. This CDR3 is built from 14 residues. The CDR3 DNA is TGTGCCAGTAGTACATCTTTGCCCGGTCCGCCCCAGCATTTT. This encodes CASSTSLPGPPQHF.

This chain connects TRBV7-9 to TRBJ1-1; TRBD1 agrees at 9 bases. This CDR3 contains 14 residues. CDR1 is SEHNR and CDR2 is FQNEAQ in the germline V gene (reference sequence). The ends lost 2 bases at V and 5 bases at J; junction bases unmatched: 3. CDR3 protein: CASSLWGTGTEAFF. The CDR3 coding sequence is TGTGCCAGCAGCTTATGGGGGACAGGGACTGAAGCTTTCTTT.